A single sample gave rise to the 24 T cell receptor beta chains below, sequenced in a study of T-cell reconstitution after alpha-beta-depleted transplantation in children. As it was prepared, the TCRbeta library received unique molecular identifiers. One entry per CDR3 protein results from TCRdb running MiXCR on the PCR reads. Found here are about 580,000 distinct CDR3 sequences, under 30% of them singletons; the top ten hold less than 15%. This specimen was PBMCs, mostly from graft donor cells, taken 360 days after TCRalphabeta/CD19-depleted stem cell transplant. These receptor sequences come from a boy in the first two years of life who had a stem cell transplant for acute myeloid leukemia, so the T cells may come from the graft donor.

This clonotype has at least ten counts. J is TRBJ2-3 and V is TRBV5-1; 7 bases agree with TRBD1. Trimming cost V 4 bases and J 4 bases; bases outside gene matches: 6. Germline V gene data show CDR1 as SGHRS and CDR2 as YFSETQ. CDR3 length: 14 amino acids. The CDR3 DNA reads as TGCGCCAGCAGCGAGGACAGGTTCGCAGATACGCAGTATTTT. Translated, it gives CASSEDRFADTQYF.

This rearrangement joins TRBV7-2 to TRBJ2-7, with TRBD2 matching 12 bases. The CDR3 contains 14 residues. With V trimmed by 8 bases and J by 4 bases, 6 bases remained unmatched. CDR1 SGHTA and CDR2 FQGNSA come from the germline V gene. CDR3 DNA: TGTGCCAGCGGAAGGACTAGCGGGGTTTACGAGCAGTACTTC. Translating it yields CASGRTSGVYEQYF.

This clonotype has a single count. A much larger clone lies a single base off, so this may be a read error. The chain employs TRBV7-2 and TRBJ2-3; D remains ambiguous. CDR1 is SGHTA, CDR2 FQGNSA, per germline. V lost 1 base, J lost 2 bases, and 4 bases lay in between. This CDR3 has 13 amino acids. The CDR3 DNA sequence: TGTGCCAGCAGCTTAGAGTTCACAGATACGCAGTATTTT. Protein sequence: CASSLEFTDTQYF.

This clonotype occurred many times. The V call is TRBV5-1, the J call TRBJ1-1, with D possibly TRBD1 on 6 matching bases. V lost 4 bases and J 1 base, leaving 11 bases between the germline ends. This CDR3 has 14 amino acids. CDR1 is SGHRS, CDR2 YFSETQ, per germline. The CDR3 reads CASSALQGNTEAFF. CDR3 coding DNA: TGCGCCAGCAGCGCGCTACAGGGGAACACTGAAGCTTTCTTT.

The sample holds a few counts of this clonotype. The J gene is TRBJ2-7, the V gene TRBV7-8; D not certain. Germline lookup yields CDR1 SGHVS and CDR2 FQNEAQ. The CDR3 contains 13 residues. Trimming cost V 2 bases and J 5 bases, with 10 bases left between them. In nucleotides, the CDR3 is TGTGCCAGCAGCTTAAAACACCGGAACGAGCAGTACTTC. Translated, it gives CASSLKHRNEQYF.

This chain uses TRBV10-3 with TRBJ2-3; D assignment may be TRBD1 or TRBD2 (5 bases each). The CDR3 loop spans 13 amino acids. The germline V gene encodes CDR1 ENHRY and CDR2 SYGVKD. The V and J ends lost 3 bases and 6 bases respectively, with 10 bases between them. The CDR3 region has the DNA TGTGCCATCAGTGACGAGGGGAGCGATACGCAGTATTTT. It specifies CAISDEGSDTQYF.

The chain carries TRBV4-3 and TRBJ2-1; 9 nucleotides agree with TRBD2. V shed 4 bases, J shed 2 bases, and the junction held 3 bases outside the gene matches. The germline V gene encodes CDR1 LGHNA and CDR2 YSLEER. The CDR3 runs 15 residues. As DNA, the CDR3 is TGCGCCAGCAGCCGTGGACTAGCGACCTACAATGAGCAGTTCTTC. Its translation: CASSRGLATYNEQFF.

This clonotype showed up many times. The rearrangement links TRBV5-1 to TRBJ2-2; D not resolved. The CDR3 spans 15 residues. The V gene lost 6 bases and the J gene lost 6 bases, with 18 bases spanning the gap. Germline lookup yields CDR1 SGHRS and CDR2 YFSETQ. The CDR3 loop reads CASKYDPPGPGELFF. As DNA, the CDR3 is TGCGCCAGCAAATACGACCCTCCGGGCCCCGGGGAGCTGTTTTTT.

This clonotype was seen a handful of times. The CDR3 spells CASSFLQEGEAFF. Here the CDR3 DNA reads TGCGCCAGCAGCTTTCTGCAGGAAGGTGAAGCTTTCTTT. The V call is TRBV5-1, the J call TRBJ1-1, with D unclear. The CDR3 loop spans 13 amino acids. Germline V lookup: CDR1 SGHRS, CDR2 YFSETQ. V lost 2 bases and J 7 bases, leaving 12 bases between the germline ends.

This clonotype was picked up a small number of times. V usage is TRBV20-1 and J usage is TRBJ2-3; TRBD2 is a possible D gene (7 bases). V shed 6 bases and J shed 0 bases, with 22 bases lying between them. Looked up from germline, CDR1 is DFQATT and CDR2 is SNEGSKA (reference sequence). CDR3 length equals 17 residues. The CDR3 DNA sequence: TGCAGTGCACCCCTACCGGGGGGCCTCCTCAGCACAGATACGCAGTATTTT. As protein: CSAPLPGGLLSTDTQYF.

This chain links TRBV9 with TRBJ2-7, with 9 positions matching TRBD1. Germline values: CDR1 SGDLS, CDR2 YYNGEE. This CDR3 contains 15 residues. With V trimmed by 2 bases and J by 7 bases, 10 bases remained unmatched. The CDR3 DNA follows: TGTGCCAGCAGCGTTACTATACGGACAGGGGAAGAGCAGTACTTC. Its translation: CASSVTIRTGEEQYF. Filled out from reference TRBV9 and TRBJ2-7, the complete variable domain reads DSGVTQTPKHLITATGQRVTLRCSPRSGDLSVYWYQQSLDQGLQFLIQYYNGEERAKGNILERFSAQQFPDLHSELNLSSLELGDSALYFCASSVTIRTGEEQYFGPGTRLTVT.

This chain uses TRBV11-2 with TRBJ2-3; TRBD1 matches 12 bases. This CDR3 has 18 residues. Per the germline V gene, CDR1 is SGHAT and CDR2 is FQNNGV. V shed 1 base and J 3 bases; nucleotides not matched to a gene: 8. CDR3 sequence: CASSLGQGTGGWTDTQYF. In DNA, the CDR3 is TGTGCCAGCAGCTTAGGTCAGGGGACAGGGGGCTGGACAGATACGCAGTATTTT.

The CDR3 loop reads CASSPSDGLEQYF. The CDR3 nucleotides read TGTGCCAGCAGCCCCTCGGACGGCCTCGAGCAGTACTTC. The J gene is TRBJ2-7, the V gene TRBV5-5; D is uncertain. This CDR3 spans 13 amino acids. The germline CDR1 and CDR2 sequences are SGHKS and YYEKEE (reference sequence). The ends were cut back, 4 bases at V and 6 bases at J, with 14 bases in the middle.

This sequence joins TRBV7-2 and TRBJ2-1; no definite D call. The CDR3 runs 14 residues. The V and J ends lost 1 base and 5 bases respectively, with 9 bases between them. CDR1 and CDR2 (germline): SGHTA, FQGNSA. The DNA for the CDR3 is TGTGCCAGCAGCTTAGTTACTGCCAACAATGAGCAGTTCTTC. Protein product: CASSLVTANNEQFF.

This sequence joins TRBV4-3 and TRBJ2-1, with a weak D call TRBD2 (5 bases). With 3 bases removed from V and 8 bases from J, the gap between germline ends came to 20 bases. Germline-derived CDR1 and CDR2 are LGHNA and YSLEER. The CDR3 runs 16 residues. CDR3 in amino acids: CASSQLILTPEDEQFF. DNA for the CDR3: TGCGCCAGCAGCCAGTTGATCCTCACCCCGGAGGATGAGCAGTTCTTC.

This clonotype has a count of ten or more. The chain employs TRBV7-9 and TRBJ1-2; TRBD1 might be the D (6 bases). V was pared by 7 bases and J by 4 bases, with 16 bases between. CDR1 and CDR2 (germline): SEHNR, FQNEAQ (reference sequence). The CDR3 is 14 residues long. The CDR3 here is CASKAEGGFYGYTF. CDR3 in DNA: TGTGCCAGCAAGGCGGAGGGGGGCTTCTATGGCTACACCTTC.

The CDR3 here is CASSQSWGTGVAVSTDTQYF. The CDR3, as DNA: TGCGCCAGCAGCCAATCCTGGGGGACAGGGGTGGCAGTGAGCACAGATACGCAGTATTTT. The chain carries TRBV4-3 and TRBJ2-3; 10 bases align to TRBD1. Losses at the gene ends were 2 bases for V and 0 bases for J; bases not matched to a gene: 14. The CDR3 is 20 amino acids. CDR1 LGHNA and CDR2 YSLEER come from the germline V gene.

This clonotype was observed at least ten times. This sequence joins TRBV12-3 or TRBV12-4 and TRBJ2-7; a possible D gene is TRBD1 (5 bases). Trimming removed 3 bases at V and 7 bases at J, with 19 bases between. This CDR3 comprises 15 residues. The CDR3 here is CASSFSGIKSGEQYF. The CDR3 coding sequence is TGTGCCAGCAGTTTCTCAGGAATCAAATCAGGGGAGCAGTACTTC.

This clonotype was seen at least ten times. The V gene is TRBV7-3, the J gene TRBJ2-3; tentatively, D is TRBD1 or TRBD2 (6 bases each). The ends were cut back, 5 bases at V and 6 bases at J, with 18 bases in the middle. The length of the CDR3 is 15 residues. From germline, CDR1 is SGHTA and CDR2 FQGTGA. In DNA, the CDR3 is TGTGCCAGCAGCCTTACCGGGGGCAATGAGGATACGCAGTATTTT. Translating it yields CASSLTGGNEDTQYF.

This clonotype was counted many times. The rearrangement uses TRBV29-1 and TRBJ2-1; D remains unclear. This CDR3 contains 11 residues. V dropped 3 bases and J dropped 8 bases, with 8 bases sitting between them. Germline V gene data show CDR1 as SQVTM and CDR2 as ANQGSEA. The CDR3, as DNA: TGCAGCGTTGAGGGGAACTATGAGCAGTTCTTC. This codes for CSVEGNYEQFF.

The V gene is TRBV28, the J gene TRBJ2-7; the match to TRBD2 covers 14 bases. The CDR3 extends over 17 amino acids. The V segment lost 5 bases and the J segment 2 bases; nucleotides outside the gene matches: 8. The germline V gene encodes CDR1 MDHEN and CDR2 SYDVKM. In DNA form, the CDR3 reads TGTGCCAGCAGTCCCCCCGGACTAGCGGGGGGAGCCTACGAGCAGTACGTC. Its translation is CASSPPGLAGGAYEQYV.

This clonotype was observed a few times. The rearrangement uses TRBV12-3 or TRBV12-4 and TRBJ2-3; maybe TRBD2 (6 bases). Trimming stripped 8 bases from V and 2 bases from J, with 14 bases between. The CDR3 length is 14 residues. Here the CDR3 reads CASLTSQVTDTQYF. CDR3 nucleotides: TGTGCCAGCCTGACTAGTCAAGTCACAGATACGCAGTATTTT.

This clonotype was picked up many times. The V gene is TRBV28, the J gene TRBJ1-6, with D perhaps matching TRBD1 (5 bases). The V end lost 2 bases, the J end lost 13 bases, and 9 bases lay between the germline ends. CDR1 MDHEN and CDR2 SYDVKM come from the germline V gene. This CDR3 is built from 12 residues. CDR3 amino acids: CASSLRGLPLHF. CDR3 nucleotide sequence: TGTGCCAGCAGTTTAAGGGGCCTCCCCCTCCACTTT. Combining the CDR3 with reference TRBV28 and TRBJ1-6 gives the whole variable domain DVKVTQSSRYLVKRTGEKVFLECVQDMDHENMFWYRQDPGLGLRLIYFSYDVKMKEKGDIPEGYSVSREKKERFSLILESASTNQTSMYLCASSLRGLPLHFGNGTRLTVT.

This clonotype was counted only a few times. The chain joins TRBV5-1 to TRBJ1-2; 8 nucleotides align to TRBD1. CDR3 length: 17 residues. Looked up from germline, CDR1 is SGHRS and CDR2 is YFSETQ. The ends lost 5 bases at V and 4 bases at J; junction bases unmatched: 16. The CDR3: CASRKQTTGGLVYGYTF. In nucleotides, the CDR3 is TGCGCCAGCAGAAAACAAACTACAGGGGGACTCGTCTATGGCTACACCTTC.